This is a list of T cell receptor beta chains from one sample in a study of preoperative IRX-2 immunotherapy in early breast cancer. Data came from immunoSEQ multiplex PCR; TCRdb stores just in-frame clones and leaves some out. The repertoire consists of about 38,000 clones, with roughly 82% occurring once and the leading ten covering nearly 1.5%. The source was lymph node tissue, collected after IRX-2 immunotherapy. These TCRs come from a human donor with breast cancer. Each CDR3 is given with its conserved first and last residue. The D gene is left open where the match is weak. Clone size is not always given. Where it is, it says once, few, many or a class for expanded clones.

>TRBJ1-3|-|TRBV5-1|-
TGCGCCAGCAGCTTTTTTGGGGCCTCAGGAGGAAACACCATATATTTT
CASSFFGASGGNTIYF
>TRBJ1-5|few|TRBV6-1|-
TGTGCCAGCAGTGAAGCGCGCAGGGCCCTCAATCAGCCCCAGCATTTT
CASSEARRALNQPQHF
>TRBJ1-2|-|TRBV28|TRBD1
TGTGCCAGCAGTTTGAGCAGGGGGGTAGGCTACACCTTC
CASSLSRGVGYTF
>TRBJ2-2|-|TRBV28|-
TGTGCCAGCAGTTTACACCTAGAGGAAACGAACACCGGGGAGCTGTTTTTT
CASSLHLEETNTGELFF
>TRBJ1-6|few|TRBV7-5|-
TGTGCCAGCAGCTCTGACACAGGCCCTAACTATAATTCACCCCTCCACTTT
CASSSDTGPNYNSPLHF
>TRBJ2-7|-|TRBV6-8|TRBD1
TGTGCCATCACCGGACAGGGAACCTACGAGCAGTACTTC
CAITGQGTYEQYF
>TRBJ1-2|-|TRBV5-1|TRBD1
TGCGCCAGCAGCTCAAACAGGGGAGATCTCTATGGCTACACCTTC
CASSSNRGDLYGYTF
>TRBJ2-7|-|TRBV5-1|-
TGCGCCAGCAGCTTGGAGGCAGGGAATTTCTACGAGCAGTACTTC
CASSLEAGNFYEQYF
>TRBJ1-2|-|TRBV6-8|-
TGTGCCAGCCGGAGCGGACCTCTGGGCTACACCTTC
CASRSGPLGYTF
>TRBJ1-2|-|TRBV6-8|TRBD1
TGTGCCAGCATCGCGACAGGGGGCCGGGATGGCTACACCTTC
CASIATGGRDGYTF
>TRBJ1-3|-|TRBV15|-
TGTGCCACCAGCAGAGATACAGCGGACTCTGGAAACACCATATATTTT
CATSRDTADSGNTIYF
>TRBJ2-2|-|TRBV19|TRBD2
TGTGCCAGTATCGGGACCCCGGGGGGGACCGGGGAGCTGTTTTTT
CASIGTPGGTGELFF
>TRBJ2-3|-|TRBV18|TRBD2
TGTGCCAGCTCAACGGGACTAGCGGGAGGGAGTACGCAGTATTTT
CASSTGLAGGSTQYF
>TRBJ2-3|-|TRBV5-1|-
TGCGCCAGCAGCTTCTATGCAGACACAGATACGCAGTATTTT
CASSFYADTDTQYF
>TRBJ2-6|-|TRBV11-3|-
TGTGCCAGCAGCGGGCGGTTGGGGGCCAACGTCCTGACTTTC
CASSGRLGANVLTF
>TRBJ1-1|-|TRBV19|-
TGTGCCAGTACCATAAGTTGGAAGGATGGCACTGAAGCTTTCTTT
CASTISWKDGTEAFF
>TRBJ1-3|-|TRBV6-8|-
TGTGCCGTCCAGGCACAGGAGACTGGAAACACCATATATTTT
CAVQAQETGNTIYF
>TRBJ1-6|-|TRBV6-7|-
TGTGCCAGCAGTCCCGGACAGAAACTACTCGGATCACCCCTCCACTTT
CASSPGQKLLGSPLHF
>TRBJ1-2|-|TRBV29-1|-
TGCAGCGTTGTCTCCGGGGGGTGGGATGGCTACACCTTC
CSVVSGGWDGYTF
>TRBJ2-1|-|TRBV11-3|-
TGTGCCAGCAGCGTCGGGACGTTGGATACTGAGCAGTTCTTC
CASSVGTLDTEQFF
>TRBJ2-1|-|TRBV1|-
TGCGCCAGCAGCCCCCCGGGACAGAAGAACTACAATGAGCAGTTCTTC
CASSPPGQKNYNEQFF
>TRBJ1-3|-|TRBV6-8|-
TGTGCCACCGCCGTCACGGCTAACACCATATATTTT
CATAVTANTIYF
>TRBJ2-7|few|TRBV1|-
TGCGCCAGCAGCCCGACAGGTTTCTACGAGCAGTACTTC
CASSPTGFYEQYF
>TRBJ2-5|-|TRBV30|TRBD2
TGTGCCTGGAGTTGGGAACTAGCGGGCCAAGAGACCCAGTACTTC
CAWSWELAGQETQYF
>TRBJ2-4|-|TRBV5-1|-
TGCGCCAGCAGCTTGCTGCGAGCCAGAAAAAACATTCAGTACTTC
CASSLLRARKNIQYF
>TRBJ2-3|-|TRBV5-1|-
TGCGCCAGCAGCTTGGGTACTGGGATTAGCACAGATACGCAGTATTTT
CASSLGTGISTDTQYF
>TRBJ2-2|-|TRBV18|-
TGTGCCAGCTCGCCCGGGACACCTACCGCGAACACCGGGGAGCTGTTTTTT
CASSPGTPTANTGELFF
>TRBJ1-2|-|TRBV6-8|-
TGTGCCAGCAGCGGATTTAACTATGGCTACACCTTC
CASSGFNYGYTF
>TRBJ2-1|once|TRBV1|-
TGCGCCAGCAGCCCCCGGGGGACTAGCGGGGGGGCCTACAATGAGCAGTTCTTC
CASSPRGTSGGAYNEQFF
>TRBJ2-7|-|TRBV28|-
TGTGCCAGCAGCAAAACACAGGGAGGGTCCTACGAGCAGTACTTC
CASSKTQGGSYEQYF